One TCR beta chain is described in this entry. TCRdb's table, derived via immunoSEQ multiplex PCR, lists solely in-frame clones and lacks some. The table shows roughly 150,000 clones, with around 92% occurring only once. The data stem from a study of blood T cell repertoires in COVID-19. On the study more broadly: Material from acute and convalescent COVID-19 was sourced from the United States, Italy and Spain. Nucleic acid was either cDNA or gDNA, and it came from T cells, B-cell-depleted T cells, or PBMCs.

CDR3 length: 14 amino acids. Germline V gene sequence: CDR1 MNHEY, CDR2 SMNVEV (reference sequence). With 8 bases clipped from V and 8 bases from J, the junction kept 12 bases outside the gene matches. This clonotype originated in a man aged 55 to 70 with acute or convalescent COVID-19. The sample comprised peripheral blood. J is TRBJ2-1 and V is TRBV27; TRBD1 aligns across 7 bases. CDR3 nucleotide sequence: TGTGCCAGCTCCGAATTAGACAGGGCCCATGAGCAGTTCTTC. This sequence encodes CASSELDRAHEQFF.